These 8 T cell receptor beta chains share one sample of origin, sequenced in a study of OX40 agonist ivuxolimab in advanced cancers. Profiling relied on immunoSEQ multiplex PCR, and the TCRdb table lists in-frame clones only, not all of them. The sample lists about 38,000 clones; nearly 85% were seen once. The sample was CD4+ or CD8+ T cells sorted from blood, taken in a trial of the OX40 agonist ivuxolimab. The receptors originated from an adult with an advanced solid tumor such as melanoma, head and neck, liver or kidney cancer.

V and J are TRBV6-1 and TRBJ1-2; 10 nucleotides line up with TRBD1. The CDR3 extends over 15 amino acids. Looked up from germline, CDR1 is MNHNS and CDR2 is SASEGT. V was pared by 2 bases and J by 4 bases, with 4 bases of the junction left unmatched. The CDR3 coding sequence is TGTGCCAGCAGTGAATTCGGGACAGGGGTCTATGGCTACACCTTC. Amino acid sequence: CASSEFGTGVYGYTF.

The chain has TRBV7-9 and TRBJ2-5; 7 nucleotides agree with TRBD1. CDR1 SEHNR and CDR2 FQNEAQ come from the germline V gene (reference sequence). The CDR3 totals 12 residues. After removal of 7 bases from V and 3 bases from J, the junction contained 2 bases not matched to a gene. The CDR3 region is CASTDREETQYF. CDR3 in DNA: TGTGCCAGCACCGACAGGGAAGAGACCCAGTACTTC.

The CDR3 sequence is CASSQERSRPMGNSPLHF. In nucleotides, the CDR3 is TGCGCCAGCAGCCAAGAACGGTCGAGGCCGATGGGCAATTCACCCCTCCACTTT. The chain recombines TRBV4-1 with TRBJ1-6; D is ambiguous. The CDR3 loop spans 18 amino acids. Trimming took off 0 bases at V and 7 bases at J, with 19 bases between the two ends. Germline V lookup: CDR1 MGHRA, CDR2 YSYEKL.

CDR3 loop: CASSLDGTSYNEQFF. Written as DNA, the CDR3 is TGTGCCAGCAGCTTAGACGGGACCTCCTACAATGAGCAGTTCTTC. The chain recombines TRBV11-3 with TRBJ2-1; D tentatively reads TRBD1 or TRBD2 (5 bases each). V lost 0 bases and J 0 bases, leaving 6 bases between the germline ends. Germline values: CDR1 SGHNT, CDR2 YENEEA. CDR3 length: 15 amino acids.

This sequence joins TRBV5-6 and TRBJ2-7, with D possibly TRBD1 on 7 matching bases. The CDR3 consists of 15 residues. Deletions cut 1 base from V and 3 bases from J, with 14 bases between. Germline values: CDR1 SGHDT, CDR2 YYEEEE. Written as DNA, the CDR3 is TGTGCCAGCAGCTTGACCGCGGGACAGAGCTACGAGCAGTACTTC. The encoded protein is CASSLTAGQSYEQYF.

The V gene is TRBV2, the J gene TRBJ1-1; weak D call: TRBD1 (5 bases). The V end lost 2 bases, the J end lost 11 bases, and 18 bases lay between the germline ends. The germline CDR1 and CDR2 sequences are SNHLY and FYNNEI. The CDR3 extends over 14 amino acids. The CDR3, as DNA: TGTGCCAGCAGTGAATCCCGCAGGGCGAGTAGGGCTTTCTTT. This sequence encodes CASSESRRASRAFF. Drawing the rest from reference TRBV2 and TRBJ1-1, the complete variable domain is EPEVTQTPSHQVTQMGQEVILRCVPISNHLYFYWYRQILGQKVEFLVSFYNNEISEKSEIFDDQFSVERPDGSNFTLKIRSTKLEDSAMYFCASSESRRASRAFFGQGTRLTVV.

The chain couples TRBV2 to TRBJ2-3; D unresolved. In germline, CDR1 is SNHLY, CDR2 FYNNEI. This CDR3 is 14 amino acids long. V was trimmed by 5 bases and J by 0 bases, leaving 9 bases between them. Here the CDR3 reads CASSIRVSTDTQYF. The CDR3 DNA is TGTGCCAGCAGTATCCGGGTTAGCACAGATACGCAGTATTTT.

This clone was seen a handful of times. The chain's CDR3 is CASSQLAGDSYEQYF. In DNA form, the CDR3 reads TGCGCCAGCAGCCAGCTGGCGGGGGACTCCTACGAGCAGTACTTC. The rearrangement uses TRBV4-3 and TRBJ2-7; the match to TRBD2 covers 7 bases. This CDR3 is built from 15 residues. The ends lost 3 bases at V and 0 bases at J; junction bases unmatched: 5. Germline CDR1 reads LGHNA; CDR2 reads YSLEER.